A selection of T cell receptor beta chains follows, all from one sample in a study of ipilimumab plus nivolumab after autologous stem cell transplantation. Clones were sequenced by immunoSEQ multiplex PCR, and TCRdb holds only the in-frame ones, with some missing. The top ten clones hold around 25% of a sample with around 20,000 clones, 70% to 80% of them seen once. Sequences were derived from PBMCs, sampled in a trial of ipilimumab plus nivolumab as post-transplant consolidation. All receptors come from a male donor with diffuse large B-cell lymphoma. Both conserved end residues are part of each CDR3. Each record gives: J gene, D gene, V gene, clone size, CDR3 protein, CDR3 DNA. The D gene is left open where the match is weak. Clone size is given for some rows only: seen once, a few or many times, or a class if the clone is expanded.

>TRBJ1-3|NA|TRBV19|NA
CASSPTGNSGNTIYF
TGTGCCAGTAGTCCCACAGGGAACTCTGGAAACACCATATATTTT
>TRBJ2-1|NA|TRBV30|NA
CAWMVAPSSYNEQFF
TGTGCCTGGATGGTGGCACCGAGCTCCTACAATGAGCAGTTCTTC
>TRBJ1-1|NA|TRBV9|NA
CASSVGTGTEAFF
TGTGCCAGCAGCGTAGGGACGGGCACTGAAGCTTTCTTT
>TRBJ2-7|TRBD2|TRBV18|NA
CASSPLTSGGSNEQYF
TGTGCCAGCTCACCTCTCACTAGCGGGGGGTCCAACGAGCAGTACTTC
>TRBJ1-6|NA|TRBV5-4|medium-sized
CASSLETQHGALHF
TGTGCCAGCAGCTTGGAGACGCAGCATGGAGCCCTCCACTTT
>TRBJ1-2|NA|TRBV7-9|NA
CASSLETTGSGYTF
TGTGCCAGCAGCTTAGAAACTACAGGATCTGGCTACACCTTC
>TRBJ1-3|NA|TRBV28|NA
CASSFAQGGGNTIYF
TGTGCCAGCAGTTTCGCTCAGGGTGGCGGAAACACCATATATTTT
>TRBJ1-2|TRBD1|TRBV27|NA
CASSLNWGQGMRYTF
TGTGCCAGCAGTTTAAACTGGGGACAGGGGATGCGCTACACCTTC
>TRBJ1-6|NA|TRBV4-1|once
CASSQGPRSYNSPLHF
TGCGCCAGCAGCCAAGGCCCACGCTCCTATAATTCACCCCTCCACTTT
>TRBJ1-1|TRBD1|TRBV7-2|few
CASSLAVRTGITEAFF
TGTGCCAGCAGCTTAGCGGTCAGGACAGGGATTACTGAAGCTTTCTTT
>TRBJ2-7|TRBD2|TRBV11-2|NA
CASSYTSGGTYEQYF
TGTGCCAGCAGCTACACTAGCGGGGGTACCTACGAGCAGTACTTC
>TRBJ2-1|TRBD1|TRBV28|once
CASSRDRGFNEQFF
TGTGCCAGCAGTCGGGACAGGGGTTTCAATGAGCAGTTCTTC
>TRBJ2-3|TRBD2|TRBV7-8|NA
CASSLAGGSTDTQYF
TGTGCCAGCAGCTTAGCGGGAGGGAGCACAGATACGCAGTATTTT
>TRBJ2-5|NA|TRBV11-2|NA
CASTRHLQETQYF
TGTGCCAGCACCCGACACCTCCAAGAGACCCAGTACTTC
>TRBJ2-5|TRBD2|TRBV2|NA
CASRGLAGYQETQYF
TGTGCCAGCAGGGGACTAGCGGGGTACCAAGAGACCCAGTACTTC
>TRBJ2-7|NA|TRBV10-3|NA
CAISESSSASQQEQYF
TGTGCCATCAGTGAGTCGAGTTCGGCCTCCCAACAAGAGCAGTACTTC
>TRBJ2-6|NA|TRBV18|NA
CASSPQGNSGANVLTF
TGTGCCAGCTCACCACAGGGGAACTCTGGGGCCAACGTCCTGACTTTC
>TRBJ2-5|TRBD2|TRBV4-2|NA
CASSQDAGAGGLSFQETQYF
TGTGCCAGCAGCCAAGATGCAGGCGCGGGGGGCCTGTCTTTCCAAGAGACCCAGTACTTC
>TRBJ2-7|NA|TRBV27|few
CASSHRRVGEQYF
TGTGCCAGCAGTCACCGCAGGGTAGGCGAGCAGTACTTC
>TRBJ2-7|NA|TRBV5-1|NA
CASSLPTDEQYF
TGCGCCAGCAGCTTGCCGACTGACGAGCAGTACTTC
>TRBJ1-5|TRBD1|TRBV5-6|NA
CASSPDRGNQPQHF
TGTGCCAGCTCCCCGGACAGGGGCAATCAGCCCCAGCATTTT
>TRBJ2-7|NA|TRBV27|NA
CASSFLTETLQYF
TGTGCCAGCAGTTTCCTGACGGAGACTCTGCAGTACTTC
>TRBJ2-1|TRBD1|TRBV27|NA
CASSLSTGGKNEQFF
TGTGCCAGCAGTTTATCTACAGGGGGGAAGAATGAGCAGTTCTTC
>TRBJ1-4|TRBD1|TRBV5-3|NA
CARSYMTGTVRATNEKLFF
TGTGCCAGAAGCTACATGACCGGGACAGTAAGAGCAACTAATGAAAAACTGTTTTTT
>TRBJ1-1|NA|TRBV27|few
CASSSGGSTGTNTEAFF
TGTGCCAGCAGTTCAGGCGGGTCCACCGGGACGAACACTGAAGCTTTCTTT
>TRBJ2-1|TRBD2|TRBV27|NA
CASSRGGSYNEQFF
TGTGCCAGCAGTCGGGGGGGTTCCTACAATGAGCAGTTCTTC
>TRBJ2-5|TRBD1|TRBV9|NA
CASSVGQGPQETQYF
TGTGCCAGCAGCGTAGGACAGGGGCCTCAAGAGACCCAGTACTTC
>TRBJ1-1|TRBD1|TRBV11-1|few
CASRGRSETGSDTEAFF
TGTGCCAGCAGGGGACGGTCGGAGACAGGGAGTGACACTGAAGCTTTCTTT
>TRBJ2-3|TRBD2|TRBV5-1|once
CASSLGSGANTDTQYF
TGCGCCAGCAGCTTGGGTAGCGGGGCGAACACAGATACGCAGTATTTT
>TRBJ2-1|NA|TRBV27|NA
CASSLFARGGEQFF
TGTGCCAGCAGTTTATTTGCCCGGGGCGGTGAGCAGTTCTTC
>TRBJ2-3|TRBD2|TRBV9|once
CASSVAGGGTSTDTQYF
TGTGCCAGCAGCGTAGCTGGCGGGGGGACTAGCACAGATACGCAGTATTTT
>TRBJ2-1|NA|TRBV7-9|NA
CASSSLSGSEQFF
TGTGCCAGCAGCTCCCTATCGGGGAGTGAGCAGTTCTTC
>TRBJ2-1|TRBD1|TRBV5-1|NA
CASRNQGASYNEQFF
TGCGCCAGCAGAAACCAGGGGGCCTCCTACAATGAGCAGTTCTTC
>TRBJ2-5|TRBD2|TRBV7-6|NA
CASSKLAGEETQYF
TGTGCCAGCAGCAAACTAGCGGGAGAAGAGACCCAGTACTTC
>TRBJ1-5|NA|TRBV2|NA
CASSRAEWNQPQHF
TGTGCCAGCAGTCGGGCAGAATGGAATCAGCCCCAGCATTTT
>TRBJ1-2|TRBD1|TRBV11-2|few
CASSSDRANGYTF
TGTGCCAGCAGCTCAGACAGGGCGAATGGCTACACCTTC
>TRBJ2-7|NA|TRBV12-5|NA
CASGLGREQYF
TGTGCTAGTGGTTTGGGGCGGGAGCAGTACTTC
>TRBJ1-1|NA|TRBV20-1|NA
CSAAGNEAFF
TGCAGTGCCGCGGGAAATGAAGCTTTCTTT
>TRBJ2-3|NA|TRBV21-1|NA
CASGDLVLAGVGTQYF
TGTGCCAGCGGGGACCTAGTGCTAGCGGGGGTTGGTACGCAGTATTTT
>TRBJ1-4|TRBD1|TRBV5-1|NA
CASSPGDSFNEKLFF
TGCGCCAGCAGCCCCGGGGACAGCTTTAATGAAAAACTGTTTTTT
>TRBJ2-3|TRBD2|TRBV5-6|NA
CASSLRLAGGLDTQYF
TGTGCCAGCAGCTTGCGGCTAGCGGGAGGGTTAGATACGCAGTATTTT
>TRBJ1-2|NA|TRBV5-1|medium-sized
CASSLEGSYGYTF
TGCGCCAGCAGCTTGGAGGGAAGCTATGGCTACACCTTC
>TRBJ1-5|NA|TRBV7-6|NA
CASSISGDRDGGESNQPQHF
TGTGCCAGCAGCATTAGTGGCGACCGGGACGGGGGCGAGAGCAATCAGCCCCAGCATTTT
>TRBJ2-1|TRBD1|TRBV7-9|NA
CASSLGTGGAVGYNEQFF
TGTGCCAGCAGCTTAGGGACAGGGGGCGCGGTAGGGTACAATGAGCAGTTCTTC
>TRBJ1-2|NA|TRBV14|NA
CASSHGRSWMRDGYTF
TGTGCCAGCAGCCACGGTCGCAGTTGGATGAGAGATGGCTACACCTTC